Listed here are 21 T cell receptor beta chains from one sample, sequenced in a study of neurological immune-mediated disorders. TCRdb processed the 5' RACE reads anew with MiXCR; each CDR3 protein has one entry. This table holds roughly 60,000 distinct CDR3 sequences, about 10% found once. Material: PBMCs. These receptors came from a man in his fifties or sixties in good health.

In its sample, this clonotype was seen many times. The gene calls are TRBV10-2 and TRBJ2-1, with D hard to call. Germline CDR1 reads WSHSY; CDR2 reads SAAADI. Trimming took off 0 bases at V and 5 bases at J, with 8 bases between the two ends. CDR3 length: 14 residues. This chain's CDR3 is CASSESGPNNEQFF. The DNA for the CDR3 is TGCGCCAGCAGTGAGTCCGGGCCGAACAATGAGCAGTTCTTC.

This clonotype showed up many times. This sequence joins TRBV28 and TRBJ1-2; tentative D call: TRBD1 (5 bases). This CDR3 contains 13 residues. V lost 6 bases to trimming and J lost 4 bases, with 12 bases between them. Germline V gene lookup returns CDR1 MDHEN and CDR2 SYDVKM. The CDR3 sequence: CASRSGGPYGYTF. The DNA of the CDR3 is TGTGCCAGCAGGTCGGGGGGACCCTATGGCTACACCTTC.

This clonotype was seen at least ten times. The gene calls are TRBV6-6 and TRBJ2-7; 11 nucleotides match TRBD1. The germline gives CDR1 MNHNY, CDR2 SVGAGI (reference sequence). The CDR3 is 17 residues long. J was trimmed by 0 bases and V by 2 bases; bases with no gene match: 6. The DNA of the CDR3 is TGTGCCAGCAGTTACCTAGTGGGACAGGGGGTCTCCTACGAGCAGTACTTC. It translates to CASSYLVGQGVSYEQYF.

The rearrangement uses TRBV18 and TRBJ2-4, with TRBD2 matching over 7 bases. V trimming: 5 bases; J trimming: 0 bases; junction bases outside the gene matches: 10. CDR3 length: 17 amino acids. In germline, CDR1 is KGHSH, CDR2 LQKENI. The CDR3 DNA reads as TGTGCCAGCTCATATCGGACAAGCGGGGCAGCCAAAAACATTCAGTACTTC. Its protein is CASSYRTSGAAKNIQYF.

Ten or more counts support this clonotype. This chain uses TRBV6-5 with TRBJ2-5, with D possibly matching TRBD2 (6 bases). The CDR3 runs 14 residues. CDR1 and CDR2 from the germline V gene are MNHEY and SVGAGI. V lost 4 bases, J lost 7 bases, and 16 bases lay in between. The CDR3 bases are TGTGCCAGCAGTTCTACGACTAGGACTGGGACCCAGTACTTC. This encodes CASSSTTRTGTQYF.

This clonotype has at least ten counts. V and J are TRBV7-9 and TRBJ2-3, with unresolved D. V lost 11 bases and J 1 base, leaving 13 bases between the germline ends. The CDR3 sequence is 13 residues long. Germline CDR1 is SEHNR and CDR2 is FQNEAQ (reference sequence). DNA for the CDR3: TGTGCCGGGTTCAAAATGGGCACAGATACGCAGTATTTT. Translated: CAGFKMGTDTQYF.

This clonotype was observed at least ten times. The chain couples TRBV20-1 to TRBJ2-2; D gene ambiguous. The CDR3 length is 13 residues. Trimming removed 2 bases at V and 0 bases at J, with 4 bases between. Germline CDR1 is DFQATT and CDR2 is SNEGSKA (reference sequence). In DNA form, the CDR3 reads TGCAGTGCTAGATACACGAACACCGGGGAGCTGTTTTTT. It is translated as CSARYTNTGELFF.

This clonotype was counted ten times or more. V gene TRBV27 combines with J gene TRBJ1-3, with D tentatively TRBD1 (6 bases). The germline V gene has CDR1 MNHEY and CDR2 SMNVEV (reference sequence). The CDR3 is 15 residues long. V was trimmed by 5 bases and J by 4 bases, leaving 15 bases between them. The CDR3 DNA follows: TGTGCCAGCAGTCTTACACAGGGATTCGGAAACACCATATATTTT. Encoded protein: CASSLTQGFGNTIYF.

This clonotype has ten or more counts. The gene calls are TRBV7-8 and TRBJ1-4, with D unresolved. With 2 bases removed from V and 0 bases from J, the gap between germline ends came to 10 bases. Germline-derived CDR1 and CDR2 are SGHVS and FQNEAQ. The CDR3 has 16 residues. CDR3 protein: CASSLRARSTNEKLFF. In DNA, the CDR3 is TGTGCCAGCAGCTTACGTGCCAGATCAACTAATGAAAAACTGTTTTTT.

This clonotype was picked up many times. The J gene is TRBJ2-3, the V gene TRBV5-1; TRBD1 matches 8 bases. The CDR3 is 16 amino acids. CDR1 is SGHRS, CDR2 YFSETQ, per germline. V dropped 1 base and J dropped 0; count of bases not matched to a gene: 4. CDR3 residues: CASSLQGQGSTDTQYF. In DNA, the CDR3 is TGCGCCAGCAGCTTGCAAGGACAGGGTAGCACAGATACGCAGTATTTT.

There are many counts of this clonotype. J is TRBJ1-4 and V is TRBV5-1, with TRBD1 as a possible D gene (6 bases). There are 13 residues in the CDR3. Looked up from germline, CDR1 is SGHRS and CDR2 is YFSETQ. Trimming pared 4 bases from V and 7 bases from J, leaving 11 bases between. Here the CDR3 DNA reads TGCGCCAGCAGCACGGAGGGGGGTGAAAAACTGTTTTTT. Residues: CASSTEGGEKLFF.

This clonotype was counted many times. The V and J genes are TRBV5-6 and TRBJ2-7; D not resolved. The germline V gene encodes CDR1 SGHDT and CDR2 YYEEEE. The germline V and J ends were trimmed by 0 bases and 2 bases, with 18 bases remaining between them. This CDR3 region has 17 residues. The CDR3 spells CASSLAGDILATYEQYF. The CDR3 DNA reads TGTGCCAGCAGCTTGGCCGGAGACATATTAGCAACCTACGAGCAGTACTTC.

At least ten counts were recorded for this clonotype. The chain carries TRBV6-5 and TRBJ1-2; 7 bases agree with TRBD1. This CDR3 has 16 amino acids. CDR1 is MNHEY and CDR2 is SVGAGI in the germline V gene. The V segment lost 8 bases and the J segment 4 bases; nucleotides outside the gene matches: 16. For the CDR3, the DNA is TGTGCCAGCGGCATGCCTGGACAGGAAGACTTCTATGGCTACACCTTC. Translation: CASGMPGQEDFYGYTF.

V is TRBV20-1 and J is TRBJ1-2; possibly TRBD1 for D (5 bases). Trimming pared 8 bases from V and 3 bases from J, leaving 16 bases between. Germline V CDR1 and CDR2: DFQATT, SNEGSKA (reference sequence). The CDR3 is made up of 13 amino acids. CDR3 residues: CSTESRGDYGYTF. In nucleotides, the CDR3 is TGCAGTACCGAGAGTCGGGGCGACTATGGCTACACCTTC.

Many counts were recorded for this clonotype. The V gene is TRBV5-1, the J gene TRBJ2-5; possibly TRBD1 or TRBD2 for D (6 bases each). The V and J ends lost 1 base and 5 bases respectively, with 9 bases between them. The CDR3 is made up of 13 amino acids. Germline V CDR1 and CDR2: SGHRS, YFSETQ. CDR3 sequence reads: CASSLRGLETQYF. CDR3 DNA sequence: TGCGCCAGCAGCTTGCGGGGGCTGGAGACCCAGTACTTC.

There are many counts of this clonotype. CDR3 in amino acids: CASSRDYPQLNSPLHF. The CDR3 bases are TGTGCCAGCAGCCGCGACTATCCTCAGCTCAATTCACCCCTCCACTTT. The chain recombines TRBV12-3 or TRBV12-4 with TRBJ1-6, with no clear D. This CDR3 spans 16 amino acids. Trimming left V 6 bases short and J 7 bases short, with 19 bases between.

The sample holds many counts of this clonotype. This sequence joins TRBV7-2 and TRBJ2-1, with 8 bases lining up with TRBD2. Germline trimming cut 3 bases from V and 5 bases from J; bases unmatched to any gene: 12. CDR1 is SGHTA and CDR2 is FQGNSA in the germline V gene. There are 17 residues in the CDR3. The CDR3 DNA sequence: TGTGCCAGCAGCTTTCCTGCGGCGGGAGGACCTAACAATGAGCAGTTCTTC. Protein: CASSFPAAGGPNNEQFF.

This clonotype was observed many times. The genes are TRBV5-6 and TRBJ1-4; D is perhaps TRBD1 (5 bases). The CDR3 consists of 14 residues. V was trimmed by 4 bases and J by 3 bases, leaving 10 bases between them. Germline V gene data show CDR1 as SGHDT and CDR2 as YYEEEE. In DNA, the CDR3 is TGTGCCAGCAGCCCGGGACGGCCTAATGAAAAACTGTTTTTT. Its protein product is CASSPGRPNEKLFF.

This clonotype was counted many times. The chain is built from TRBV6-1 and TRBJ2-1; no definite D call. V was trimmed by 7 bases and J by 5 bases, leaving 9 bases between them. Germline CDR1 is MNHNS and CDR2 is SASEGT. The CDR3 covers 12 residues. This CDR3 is CASTLRHNEQFF. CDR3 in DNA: TGTGCCAGCACCCTTCGTCACAATGAGCAGTTCTTC.

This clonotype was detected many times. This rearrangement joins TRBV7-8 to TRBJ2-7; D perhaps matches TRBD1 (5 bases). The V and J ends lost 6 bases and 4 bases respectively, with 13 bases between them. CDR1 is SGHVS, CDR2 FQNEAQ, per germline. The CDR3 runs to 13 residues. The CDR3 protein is CASRTDRGYEQYF. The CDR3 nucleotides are TGTGCCAGCAGGACAGACAGAGGTTACGAGCAGTACTTC.

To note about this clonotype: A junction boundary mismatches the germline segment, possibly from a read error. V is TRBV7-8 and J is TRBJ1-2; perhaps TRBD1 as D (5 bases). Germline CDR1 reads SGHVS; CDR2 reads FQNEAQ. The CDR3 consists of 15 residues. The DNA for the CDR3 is TGTGCCAACAGCTTAGGGGTTTCAGGGTTTTTTGGCTACACCTTC. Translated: CANSLGVSGFFGYTF.